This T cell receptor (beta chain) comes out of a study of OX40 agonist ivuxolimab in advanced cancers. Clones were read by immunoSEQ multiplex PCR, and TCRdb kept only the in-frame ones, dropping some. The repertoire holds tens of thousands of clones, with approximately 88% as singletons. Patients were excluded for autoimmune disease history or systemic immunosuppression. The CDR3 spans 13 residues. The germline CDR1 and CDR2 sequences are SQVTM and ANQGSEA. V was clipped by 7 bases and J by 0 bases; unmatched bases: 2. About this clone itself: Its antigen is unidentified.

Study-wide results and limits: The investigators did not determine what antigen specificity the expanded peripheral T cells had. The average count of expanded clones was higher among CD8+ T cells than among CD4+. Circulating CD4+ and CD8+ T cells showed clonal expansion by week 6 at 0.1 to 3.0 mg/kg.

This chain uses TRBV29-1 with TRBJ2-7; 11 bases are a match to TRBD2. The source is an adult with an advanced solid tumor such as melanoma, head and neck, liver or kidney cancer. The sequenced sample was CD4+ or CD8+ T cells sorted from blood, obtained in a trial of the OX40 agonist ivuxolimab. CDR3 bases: TGCAGCGCCGGGACTAGCGGCTCCTACGAGCAGTACTTC. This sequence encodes CSAGTSGSYEQYF.